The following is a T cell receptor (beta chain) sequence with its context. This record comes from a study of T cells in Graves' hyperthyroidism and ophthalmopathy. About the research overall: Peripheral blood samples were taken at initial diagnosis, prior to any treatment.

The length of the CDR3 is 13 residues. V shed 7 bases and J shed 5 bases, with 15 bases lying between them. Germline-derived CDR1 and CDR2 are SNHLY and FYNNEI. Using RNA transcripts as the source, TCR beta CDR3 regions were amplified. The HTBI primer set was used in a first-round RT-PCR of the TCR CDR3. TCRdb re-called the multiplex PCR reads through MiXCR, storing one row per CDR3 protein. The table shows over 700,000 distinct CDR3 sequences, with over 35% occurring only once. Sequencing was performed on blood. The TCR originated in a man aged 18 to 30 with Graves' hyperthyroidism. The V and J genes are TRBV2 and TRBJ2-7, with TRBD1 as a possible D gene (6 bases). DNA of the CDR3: TGTGCCAGCAAGAACAGGGCTGGAGACGAGCAGTACTTC. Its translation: CASKNRAGDEQYF.